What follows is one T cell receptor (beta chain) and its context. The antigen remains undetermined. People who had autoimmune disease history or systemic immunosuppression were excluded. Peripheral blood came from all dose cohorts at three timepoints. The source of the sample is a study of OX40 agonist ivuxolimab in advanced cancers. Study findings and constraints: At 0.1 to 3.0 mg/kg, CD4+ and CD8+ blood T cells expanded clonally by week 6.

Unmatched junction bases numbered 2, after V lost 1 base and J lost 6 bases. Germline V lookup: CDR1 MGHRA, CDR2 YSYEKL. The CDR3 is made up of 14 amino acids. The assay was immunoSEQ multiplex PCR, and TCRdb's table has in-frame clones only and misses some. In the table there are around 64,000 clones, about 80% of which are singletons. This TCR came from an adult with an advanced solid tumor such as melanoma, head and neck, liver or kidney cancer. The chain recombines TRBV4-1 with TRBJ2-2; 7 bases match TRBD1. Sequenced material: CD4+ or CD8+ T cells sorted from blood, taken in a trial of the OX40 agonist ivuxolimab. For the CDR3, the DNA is TGCGCCAGCAGCCAAGGCGGACAGGCCGGGGAGCTGTTTTTT. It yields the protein CASSQGGQAGELFF.